Following are 14 T cell receptor beta chains from one sample sequenced in a study of control samples from healthy donors and cancer patients. The method was immunoSEQ multiplex PCR; TCRdb's version includes in-frame clones alone and lacks a portion of them. The sample yields around 94,000 clones, about 91% seen once. The specimen was blood. The receptors were gathered from a woman under 30 in good health.

This clone occurred once. The chain has TRBV14 and TRBJ2-1; unclear D gene. The CDR3 consists of 13 residues. Germline assignment: CDR1 SGHDN and CDR2 FVKESK. The ends were cut back, 1 base at V and 0 bases at J, with 1 base in the middle. The CDR3 is CASSQVSYNEQFF. CDR3 nucleotide sequence: TGTGCCAGCAGCCAAGTCTCCTACAATGAGCAGTTCTTC.

The chain is built from TRBV4-1 and TRBJ1-2; no clear D gene. The CDR3 loop spans 13 amino acids. V shed 2 bases and J shed 6 bases, with 10 bases lying between them. The germline CDR1 and CDR2 sequences are MGHRA and YSYEKL. CDR3 protein: CASSQITTNGYTF. The CDR3 coding sequence is TGCGCCAGCAGCCAAATAACAACGAATGGCTACACCTTC.

The chain carries TRBV28 and TRBJ1-4; perhaps TRBD1 as D (5 bases). The CDR3 covers 14 residues. Trimming removed 7 bases at V and 10 bases at J, with 19 bases between. Germline CDR1 reads MDHEN; CDR2 reads SYDVKM. CDR3 residues: CASTGTAREGKLFF. In DNA form, the CDR3 reads TGTGCCAGCACCGGGACCGCACGAGAGGGAAAACTGTTTTTT.

J is TRBJ2-5 and V is TRBV6-5; D is possibly TRBD2 (7 bases). Trimming removed 9 bases from V and 4 bases from J, with 15 bases in between. Germline V gene lookup returns CDR1 MNHEY and CDR2 SVGAGI. The CDR3 is 13 amino acids. CDR3 in DNA: TGTGCCAGGGGGTGGGGGGGGCTAGAGACCCAGTACTTC. Protein: CARGWGGLETQYF.

The genes are TRBV5-4 and TRBJ2-4, with a weak D call TRBD2 (5 bases). The CDR3 runs 16 residues. V was clipped by 0 bases and J by 1 base, with 11 bases between them. The germline gives CDR1 SGHNT, CDR2 YYREEE (reference sequence). The CDR3 coding sequence is TGTGCCAGCAGCTTGGGGGCAGGCGGGGCCAAAAACATTCAGTACTTC. It translates to CASSLGAGGAKNIQYF.

V usage is TRBV10-2 and J usage is TRBJ2-1; 14 bases line up with TRBD2. Germline CDR1 and CDR2: WSHSY and SAAADI. Losses at the gene ends were 8 bases for V and 1 base for J; bases not matched to a gene: 4. CDR3 length: 16 amino acids. The CDR3 bases are TGCGCCAGCGGGGGACTAGCGGGGGTATCCTACAATGAGCAGTTCTTC. This translates into CASGGLAGVSYNEQFF.

This clone was found a few times. This rearrangement joins TRBV25-1 to TRBJ2-1, with TRBD2 matching over 8 bases. The CDR3 runs to 15 residues. The germline V gene encodes CDR1 MGHDK and CDR2 SYGVNS. V shed 5 bases and J 6 bases; nucleotides not matched to a gene: 9. This CDR3 reads CASSSWVAGSNEQFF. DNA of the CDR3: TGTGCCAGCAGTTCCTGGGTAGCGGGATCCAATGAGCAGTTCTTC.

This rearrangement joins TRBV28 to TRBJ2-3; possibly TRBD1 for D (6 bases). V was shortened by 7 bases and J by 4 bases, with 15 bases between the two germline ends. Germline assignment: CDR1 MDHEN and CDR2 SYDVKM. The CDR3 spans 14 residues. The DNA for the CDR3 is TGTGCCAGCACTCCAGGGGTGGGAGCAGATACGCAGTATTTT. Amino acid sequence: CASTPGVGADTQYF.

The chain links TRBV18 to TRBJ1-6; a possible D gene is TRBD1 (5 bases). Trimming shortened V by 2 bases and J by 11 bases, and 10 bases separated the two germline ends. This CDR3 region has 13 residues. Germline values: CDR1 KGHSH, CDR2 LQKENI. CDR3 loop: CASSPSTETPLHF. The DNA for the CDR3 is TGTGCCAGCTCACCATCGACAGAAACACCCCTCCACTTT.

This chain connects TRBV6-4 to TRBJ1-6, with D unclear. The CDR3 contains 14 residues. CDR1 MRHNA and CDR2 SNTAGT come from the germline V gene. The V end was cut by 3 bases, the J end by 8 bases, with 11 bases between. The CDR3 here is CASSERGIHSPLHF. CDR3 in DNA: TGTGCCAGCAGTGAAAGAGGGATTCATTCACCCCTCCACTTT.

This clone came up a few times. The chain links TRBV6-5 to TRBJ1-5; perhaps TRBD1 as D (6 bases). CDR3 length: 14 amino acids. Germline loops: CDR1 MNHEY, CDR2 SVGAGI. Trimming removed 0 bases at V and 6 bases at J, with 9 bases between. The CDR3 is CASSYSSGVQPQHF. The DNA of the CDR3 is TGTGCCAGCAGTTACTCATCAGGGGTTCAGCCCCAGCATTTT.

The chain recombines TRBV12-3 or TRBV12-4 with TRBJ2-5; no reliable D call. The ends were cut back, 6 bases at V and 5 bases at J, with 10 bases in the middle. There are 12 residues in the CDR3. CDR3 in DNA: TGTGCCAGCAGCCCCGGGTGGGAGACCCAGTACTTC. It translates to CASSPGWETQYF.

The chain employs TRBV6-5 and TRBJ1-1; no definite D call. Looked up from germline, CDR1 is MNHEY and CDR2 is SVGAGI. The V gene lost 6 bases and the J gene lost 1 base, with 9 bases spanning the gap. The CDR3 runs 13 residues. CDR3 DNA sequence: TGTGCCAGCAGGGGGAGGTGGAACACTGAAGCTTTCTTT. Translating gives CASRGRWNTEAFF.

The genes are TRBV7-9 and TRBJ1-6; TRBD1 agrees at 8 bases. This CDR3 is 15 amino acids long. The germline gives CDR1 SEHNR, CDR2 FQNEAQ (reference sequence). The ends lost 5 bases at V and 5 bases at J; junction bases unmatched: 5. CDR3 nucleotide sequence: TGTGCCAGCAGCCGCGGGACAGGTGATAATTCACCCCTCCACTTT. Its protein is CASSRGTGDNSPLHF.